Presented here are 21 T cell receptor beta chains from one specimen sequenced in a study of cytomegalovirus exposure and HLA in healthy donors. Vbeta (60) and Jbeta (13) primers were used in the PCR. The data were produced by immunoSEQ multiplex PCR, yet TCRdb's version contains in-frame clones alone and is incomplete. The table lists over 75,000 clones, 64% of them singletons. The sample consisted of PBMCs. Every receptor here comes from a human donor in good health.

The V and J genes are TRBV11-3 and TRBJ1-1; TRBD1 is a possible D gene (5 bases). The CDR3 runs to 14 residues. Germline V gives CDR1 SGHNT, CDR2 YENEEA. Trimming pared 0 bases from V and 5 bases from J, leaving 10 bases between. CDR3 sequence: CASSLDWGETEAFF. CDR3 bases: TGTGCCAGCAGCTTAGACTGGGGGGAGACTGAAGCTTTCTTT.

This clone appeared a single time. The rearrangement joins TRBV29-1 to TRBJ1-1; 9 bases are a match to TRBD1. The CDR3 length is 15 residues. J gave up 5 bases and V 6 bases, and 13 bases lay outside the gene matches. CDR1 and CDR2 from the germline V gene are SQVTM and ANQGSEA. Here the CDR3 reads CSVDRAGTGSTEAFF. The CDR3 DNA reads TGCAGCGTCGATAGAGCCGGGACAGGGTCAACTGAAGCTTTCTTT.

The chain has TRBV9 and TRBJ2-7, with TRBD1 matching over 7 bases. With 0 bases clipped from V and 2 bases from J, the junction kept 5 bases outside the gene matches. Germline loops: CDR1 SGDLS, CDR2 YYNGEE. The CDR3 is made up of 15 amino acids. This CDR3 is CASSVATGPTYEQYF. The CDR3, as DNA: TGTGCCAGCAGCGTAGCGACAGGGCCGACCTACGAGCAGTACTTC.

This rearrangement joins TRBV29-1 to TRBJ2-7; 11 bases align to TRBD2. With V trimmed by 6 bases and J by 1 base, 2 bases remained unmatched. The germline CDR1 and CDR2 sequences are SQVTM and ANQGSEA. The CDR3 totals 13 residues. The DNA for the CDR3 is TGCAGCGTGGGGACTAGCGGTTCCTACGAGCAGTACTTC. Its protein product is CSVGTSGSYEQYF.

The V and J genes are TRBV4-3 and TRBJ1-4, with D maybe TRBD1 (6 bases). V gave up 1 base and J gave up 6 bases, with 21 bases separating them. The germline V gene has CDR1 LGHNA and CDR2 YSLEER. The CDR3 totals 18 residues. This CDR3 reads CASSQGLQGPTGDEKLFF. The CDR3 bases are TGCGCCAGCAGCCAAGGTTTGCAGGGGCCCACCGGGGATGAAAAACTGTTTTTT.

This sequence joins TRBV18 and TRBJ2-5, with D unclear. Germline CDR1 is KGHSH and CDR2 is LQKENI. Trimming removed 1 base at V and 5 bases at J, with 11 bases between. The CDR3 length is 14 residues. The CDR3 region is CASSPRSGRETQYF. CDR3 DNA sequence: TGTGCCAGCTCACCACGGTCAGGCCGGGAGACCCAGTACTTC.

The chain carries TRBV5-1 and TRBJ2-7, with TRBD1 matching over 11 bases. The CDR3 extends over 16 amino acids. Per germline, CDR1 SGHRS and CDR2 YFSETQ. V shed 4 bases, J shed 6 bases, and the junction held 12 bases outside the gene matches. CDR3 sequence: CASSGTGGQGAIEQYF. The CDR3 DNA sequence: TGCGCCAGCAGCGGAACCGGAGGACAGGGGGCTATCGAGCAGTACTTC.

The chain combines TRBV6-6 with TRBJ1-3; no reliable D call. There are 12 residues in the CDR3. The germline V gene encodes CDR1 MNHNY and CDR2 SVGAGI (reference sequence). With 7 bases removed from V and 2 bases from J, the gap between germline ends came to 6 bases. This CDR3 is CASTSAGNTIYF. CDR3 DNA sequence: TGTGCCAGCACCAGTGCTGGAAACACCATATATTTT.

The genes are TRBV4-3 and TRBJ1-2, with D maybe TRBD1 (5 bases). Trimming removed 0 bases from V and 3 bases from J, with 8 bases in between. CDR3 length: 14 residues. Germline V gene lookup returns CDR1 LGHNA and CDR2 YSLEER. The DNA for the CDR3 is TGCGCCAGCAGCCAAGATGCGACAGACTATGGCTACACCTTC. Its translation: CASSQDATDYGYTF.

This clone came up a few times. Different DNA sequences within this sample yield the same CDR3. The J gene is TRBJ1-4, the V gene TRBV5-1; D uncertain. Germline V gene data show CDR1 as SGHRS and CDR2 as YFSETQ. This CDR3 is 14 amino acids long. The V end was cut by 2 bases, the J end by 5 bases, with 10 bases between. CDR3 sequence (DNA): TGCGCCAGCAGCTTTTCGAGGGCGAATGAAAAACTGTTTTTT. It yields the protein CASSFSRANEKLFF.

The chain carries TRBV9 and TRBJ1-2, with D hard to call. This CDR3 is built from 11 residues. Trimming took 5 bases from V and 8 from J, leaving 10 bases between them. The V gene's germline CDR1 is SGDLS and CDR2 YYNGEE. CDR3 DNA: TGTGCCAGCAGGACCCCGCGGGGCTACACCTTC. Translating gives CASRTPRGYTF.

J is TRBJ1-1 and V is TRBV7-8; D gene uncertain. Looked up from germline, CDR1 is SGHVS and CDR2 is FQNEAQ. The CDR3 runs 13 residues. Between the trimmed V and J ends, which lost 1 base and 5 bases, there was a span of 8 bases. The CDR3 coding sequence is TGTGCCAGCAGCTTAGGTTCGCGGACTGAAGCTTTCTTT. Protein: CASSLGSRTEAFF.

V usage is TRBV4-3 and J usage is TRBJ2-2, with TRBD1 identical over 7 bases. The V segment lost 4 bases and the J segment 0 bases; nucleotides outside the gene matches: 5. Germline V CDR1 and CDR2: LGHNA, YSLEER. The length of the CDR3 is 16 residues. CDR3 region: CASSPTGQTNTGELFF. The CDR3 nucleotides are TGCGCCAGCAGCCCGACGGGACAGACGAACACCGGGGAGCTGTTTTTT.

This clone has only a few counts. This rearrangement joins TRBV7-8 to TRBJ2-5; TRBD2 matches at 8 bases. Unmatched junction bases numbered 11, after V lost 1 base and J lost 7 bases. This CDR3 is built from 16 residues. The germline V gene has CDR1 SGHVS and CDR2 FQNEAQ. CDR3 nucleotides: TGTGCCAGCAGCTTAGAGGGGTCTAGCGGGTACCGGACCCAGTACTTC. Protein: CASSLEGSSGYRTQYF.

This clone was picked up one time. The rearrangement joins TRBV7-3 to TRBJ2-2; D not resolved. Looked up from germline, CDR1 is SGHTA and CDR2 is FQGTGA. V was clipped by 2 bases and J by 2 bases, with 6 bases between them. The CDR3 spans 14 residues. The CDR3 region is CASSLLSNTGELFF. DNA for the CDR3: TGTGCCAGCAGCTTACTCTCCAACACCGGGGAGCTGTTTTTT.

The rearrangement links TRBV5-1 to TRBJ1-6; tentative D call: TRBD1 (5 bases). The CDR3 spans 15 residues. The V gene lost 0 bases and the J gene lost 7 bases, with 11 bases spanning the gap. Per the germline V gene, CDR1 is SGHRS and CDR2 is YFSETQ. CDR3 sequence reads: CASSLAGVGNSPLHF. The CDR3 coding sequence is TGCGCCAGCAGCTTGGCGGGGGTGGGGAATTCACCCCTCCACTTT.

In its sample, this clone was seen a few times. The CDR3 nucleotides read TGTGCCAGTAGACTAGCGGGGGGGACAGATACGCAGTATTTT. It yields the protein CASRLAGGTDTQYF. This chain joins TRBV19 and TRBJ2-3, with 13 bases fitting TRBD2. With V trimmed by 6 bases and J by 3 bases, 0 bases remained unmatched. The germline CDR1 and CDR2 sequences are LNHDA and SQIVND (reference sequence). CDR3 length: 14 amino acids.

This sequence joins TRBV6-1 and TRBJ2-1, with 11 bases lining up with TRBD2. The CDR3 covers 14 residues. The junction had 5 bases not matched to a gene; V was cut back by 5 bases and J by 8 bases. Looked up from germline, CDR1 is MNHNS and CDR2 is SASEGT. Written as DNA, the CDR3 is TGTGCCAGCAGTAGACTAGCGGGGCGTCATGAGCAGTTCTTC. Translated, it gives CASSRLAGRHEQFF.

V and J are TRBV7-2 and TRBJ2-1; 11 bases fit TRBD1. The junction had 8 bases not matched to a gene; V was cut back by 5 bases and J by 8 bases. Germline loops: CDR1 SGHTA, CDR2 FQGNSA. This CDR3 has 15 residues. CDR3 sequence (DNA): TGTGCCAGCAGCCCGCGGACAGGGGGCCGGGATGAGCAGTTCTTC. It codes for CASSPRTGGRDEQFF.

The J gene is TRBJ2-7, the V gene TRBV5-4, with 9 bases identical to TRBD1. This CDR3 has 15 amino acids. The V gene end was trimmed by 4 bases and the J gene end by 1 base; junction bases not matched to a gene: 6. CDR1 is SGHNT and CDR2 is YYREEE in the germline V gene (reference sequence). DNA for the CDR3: TGTGCCAGCAGCAGGCCCGGGACAGGGTCCTACGAGCAGTACTTC. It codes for CASSRPGTGSYEQYF.

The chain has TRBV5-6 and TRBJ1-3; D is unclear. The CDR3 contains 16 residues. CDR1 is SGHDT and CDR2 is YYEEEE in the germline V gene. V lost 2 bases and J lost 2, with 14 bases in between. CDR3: CASSFSLRQTGNTIYF. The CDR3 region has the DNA TGTGCCAGCAGCTTTAGTCTCCGACAAACTGGAAACACCATATATTTT.